The present T cell receptor (beta chain) was sequenced within a study of blood T cell repertoires in COVID-19. Study in general: T cells, B-cell-depleted T cells, or PBMCs supplied cDNA or gDNA.

Germline V lookup: CDR1 SGDLS, CDR2 YYNGEE. The CDR3 runs to 15 residues. The V gene lost 0 bases and the J gene lost 7 bases, with 13 bases spanning the gap. Authors' methods: Counts of nucleated cells, estimated from reference gene primer amplification, were obtained. Profiling relied on immunoSEQ multiplex PCR, and the TCRdb table lists in-frame clones only, not all of them. That table supplies the V and J calls and clone size; D and trimming were determined from the DNA. The sample lists over 85,000 clones, around 85% occurring once. Material: peripheral blood. This chain connects TRBV9 to TRBJ2-2; D possibly corresponds to TRBD2 (6 bases). This clonotype originated in a human donor in a cohort sampled during active COVID-19. CDR3 sequence (DNA): TGTGCCAGCAGCGTAGCTGGAGAGGGAGGCGGGGAGCTGTTTTTT. It encodes CASSVAGEGGGELFF.